The table lists the clone carrying this TCR beta chain with a count of one. CD45RO-negative, CCR7-selected cells formed the naive CD8 fraction, which excluded terminally differentiated effector memory CD45RA+ cells. The data belong to a study of shared clonotypes between healthy human individuals. V lost 0 bases, J lost 9 bases, and 8 bases stayed unmatched. CDR1 and CDR2 from the germline V gene are SEHNR and FQNEAQ (reference sequence). The CDR3 extends over 15 amino acids. Repertoires were generated with immunoSEQ multiplex PCR, while TCRdb's copy carries only in-frame clones and drops some. The table includes roughly 810,000 clones, about 96% detected once.

The source is a man younger than 40 in good health. The source material was naive CD8+ T cells sorted from blood. V is TRBV7-9 and J is TRBJ2-1; the match to TRBD2 covers 7 bases. CDR3 loop: CASSLAASGRIEQFF. The CDR3 region has the DNA TGTGCCAGCAGCTTAGCGGCTAGCGGAAGGATTGAGCAGTTCTTC.